The 20 T cell receptor beta chains below all came from one sample that was sequenced in a study of T cell changes during pregnancy in multiple sclerosis. Clones were sequenced by immunoSEQ multiplex PCR, and TCRdb holds only the in-frame ones, with some missing. The table includes 45,000 to 60,000 clones, 80% to 90% detected once. Sequencing used CD8+ T cells from peripheral blood mononuclear cells, obtained in the second trimester of pregnancy. These receptor sequences come from a female donor with multiple sclerosis, enrolled in a pregnancy study.

The CDR3 DNA reads as TGTGCCTGGAAAACACTAGCGGGGGGCCCTAGGTTGGAGACCCAGTACTTC. Translated: CAWKTLAGGPRLETQYF. This chain uses TRBV30 with TRBJ2-5; TRBD2 aligns across 12 bases. V gave up 4 bases and J gave up 5 bases; unmatched junction bases: 14. The CDR3 contains 17 residues. The germline V gene has CDR1 GTSNPN and CDR2 SVGIG (reference sequence).

The chain has TRBV14 and TRBJ1-2; D unresolved. V lost 0 bases, J lost 2 bases, and 4 bases lay in between. Per the germline V gene, CDR1 is SGHDN and CDR2 is FVKESK. The CDR3 contains 13 residues. DNA for the CDR3: TGTGCCAGCAGCCAAGACGGGAACTATGGCTACACCTTC. It encodes CASSQDGNYGYTF.

The chain links TRBV7-9 to TRBJ1-6, with D perhaps matching TRBD1 (6 bases). Trimming left V 6 bases short and J 8 bases short, with 14 bases between. The CDR3 runs to 14 residues. CDR1 SEHNR and CDR2 FQNEAQ come from the germline V gene (reference sequence). The CDR3 here is CASSTDRPDSPLHF. The CDR3 region has the DNA TGTGCCAGCAGTACTGACAGGCCGGATTCACCCCTCCACTTT.

The rearrangement uses TRBV19 and TRBJ2-1; 11 bases align to TRBD2. After removal of 4 bases from V and 0 bases from J, the junction contained 11 bases not matched to a gene. Germline V lookup: CDR1 LNHDA, CDR2 SQIVND (reference sequence). The CDR3 spans 19 residues. Here the CDR3 DNA reads TGTGCCAGTAGTAACCCCACTAGCGGGGGCGATAGCTCCTACAATGAGCAGTTCTTC. Its translation: CASSNPTSGGDSSYNEQFF.

This chain uses TRBV30 with TRBJ1-5, with 9 bases matching TRBD1. This CDR3 region has 15 residues. V lost 2 bases, J lost 6 bases, and 8 bases stayed unmatched. Germline CDR1 GTSNPN, CDR2 SVGIG (reference sequence). This CDR3 reads CAWSPFGQGIQPQHF. Here the CDR3 DNA reads TGTGCCTGGAGTCCTTTCGGACAGGGGATTCAGCCCCAGCATTTT.

V gene TRBV5-1 combines with J gene TRBJ1-4; D might be TRBD1 (6 bases). Germline V gives CDR1 SGHRS, CDR2 YFSETQ. V was trimmed by 2 bases and J by 6 bases, leaving 11 bases between them. This CDR3 spans 14 amino acids. The CDR3 coding sequence is TGCGCCAGCAGCTTCGTACAGGGCGATGAAAAACTGTTTTTT. Amino acid sequence: CASSFVQGDEKLFF.

This chain uses TRBV29-1 with TRBJ2-7; tentative D call: TRBD1 (5 bases). This CDR3 has 11 residues. The V and J ends lost 1 base and 9 bases respectively, with 10 bases between them. Germline assignment: CDR1 SQVTM and CDR2 ANQGSEA. The chain's CDR3 is CSVEGGTGQYF. CDR3 nucleotides: TGCAGCGTTGAAGGGGGCACGGGGCAGTACTTC.

The chain joins TRBV6-5 to TRBJ2-1; 11 bases fit TRBD1. Germline V gives CDR1 MNHEY, CDR2 SVGAGI. V gave up 3 bases and J gave up 4 bases; unmatched junction bases: 5. The CDR3 runs to 16 residues. The CDR3 sequence is CASSYSGQGAYNEQFF. CDR3 in DNA: TGTGCCAGCAGTTATTCCGGACAGGGGGCGTACAATGAGCAGTTCTTC.

The gene calls are TRBV6-5 and TRBJ2-3; 11 nucleotides line up with TRBD1. Looked up from germline, CDR1 is MNHEY and CDR2 is SVGAGI. V lost 6 bases and J lost 13; bases outside the gene matches: 12. This CDR3 spans 14 amino acids. The CDR3 loop is CASSPRDRGARKYF. In DNA form, the CDR3 reads TGTGCCAGCAGCCCCCGGGACAGGGGGGCCCGGAAGTATTTT.

The rearrangement uses TRBV7-6 and TRBJ2-5, with D tentatively TRBD1 (5 bases). CDR1 SGHVS and CDR2 FNYEAQ come from the germline V gene. The length of the CDR3 is 14 residues. Trimming removed 5 bases from V and 1 base from J, with 11 bases in between. CDR3 sequence: CASSRIGAQETQYF. The CDR3 nucleotides read TGTGCCAGCAGCCGAATAGGGGCCCAAGAGACCCAGTACTTC.

The chain links TRBV27 to TRBJ1-5, with TRBD1 as a possible D gene (6 bases). Per germline, CDR1 MNHEY and CDR2 SMNVEV (reference sequence). Trimming removed 5 bases at V and 4 bases at J, with 12 bases between. The CDR3 is 14 amino acids. CDR3 DNA: TGTGCCAGCAGTCCACAGGGTCCGAATCAGCCCCAGCATTTT. This gives the protein CASSPQGPNQPQHF.

V gene TRBV19 combines with J gene TRBJ2-1, with D tentatively TRBD2 (5 bases). From germline, CDR1 is LNHDA and CDR2 SQIVND (reference sequence). Trimming shortened V by 3 bases and J by 4 bases, and 10 bases separated the two germline ends. The CDR3 is 14 amino acids. The CDR3 nucleotides read TGTGCCAGTAGTATGTTGGGAGAATACAATGAGCAGTTCTTC. Its translation: CASSMLGEYNEQFF. Full variable domain (missing parts from reference TRBV19 and TRBJ2-1): DGGITQSPKYLFRKEGQNVTLSCEQNLNHDAMYWYRQDPGQGLRLIYYSQIVNDFQKGDIAEGYSVSREKKESFPLTVTSAQKNPTAFYLCASSMLGEYNEQFFGPGTRLTVL.

This clone was counted only a few times. The chain links TRBV18 to TRBJ2-1; no definite D call. The V gene lost 3 bases and the J gene lost 10 bases, with 16 bases spanning the gap. There are 14 residues in the CDR3. CDR1 is KGHSH and CDR2 is LQKENI in the germline V gene. CDR3 DNA: TGTGCCAGCTCACCGACAAGGTTCGTTCGAGAGCAGTTCTTC. Its protein is CASSPTRFVREQFF.

CDR3 protein: CATLGPGLAAPSTDTQYF. CDR3 DNA: TGTGCCACCCTGGGGCCGGGACTAGCGGCCCCGAGCACAGATACGCAGTATTTT. V is TRBV27 and J is TRBJ2-3, with TRBD2 matching over 11 bases. This CDR3 comprises 18 residues. Trimming took 10 bases from V and 0 from J; bases not matched to a gene: 15. Germline V lookup: CDR1 MNHEY, CDR2 SMNVEV (reference sequence).

The rearrangement joins TRBV27 to TRBJ2-7, with a tentative D call TRBD2 (6 bases). The CDR3 totals 14 residues. CDR1 MNHEY and CDR2 SMNVEV come from the germline V gene (reference sequence). The V gene lost 2 bases and the J gene lost 6 bases, with 14 bases spanning the gap. The CDR3 protein is CASSLGFQGGEQYF. The CDR3 bases are TGTGCCAGCAGTTTAGGTTTTCAGGGAGGCGAGCAGTACTTC.

This rearrangement joins TRBV7-8 to TRBJ2-2, with TRBD2 as a possible D gene (6 bases). Germline lookup yields CDR1 SGHVS and CDR2 FQNEAQ. Trimming shortened V by 5 bases and J by 5 bases, and 15 bases separated the two germline ends. The CDR3 is made up of 15 amino acids. The CDR3 DNA follows: TGTGCCAGCAGCCACGGGCGGGGTGGGACCGGGGAGCTGTTTTTT. Its translation is CASSHGRGGTGELFF.

This chain uses TRBV6-5 with TRBJ2-1; 11 bases match TRBD2. The CDR3 runs 15 residues. In germline, CDR1 is MNHEY, CDR2 SVGAGI. Losses at the gene ends were 2 bases for V and 7 bases for J; bases not matched to a gene: 4. The CDR3 spells CASSYLAGGLNEQFF. DNA of the CDR3: TGTGCCAGCAGTTACCTAGCGGGGGGCTTAAATGAGCAGTTCTTC.

This rearrangement joins TRBV6-1 to TRBJ2-2; 8 nucleotides match TRBD2. Germline V gene sequence: CDR1 MNHNS, CDR2 SASEGT. V dropped 0 bases and J dropped 2; count of bases not matched to a gene: 11. This CDR3 comprises 19 residues. The CDR3 protein is CASSEALLAGGPNTGELFF. The CDR3 DNA reads as TGTGCCAGCAGTGAAGCGCTTCTTGCGGGGGGACCTAACACCGGGGAGCTGTTTTTT.

The chain joins TRBV7-2 to TRBJ1-2, with D possibly matching TRBD1 (6 bases). The CDR3 consists of 14 residues. V was cut by 5 bases and J by 5 bases, with 15 bases left in between. Germline assignment: CDR1 SGHTA and CDR2 FQGNSA. CDR3 in amino acids: CASSASGTKYGYTF. As DNA, the CDR3 is TGTGCCAGCAGCGCATCCGGGACAAAGTATGGCTACACCTTC.

J is TRBJ2-1 and V is TRBV9; possibly TRBD2 for D (5 bases). The V gene's germline CDR1 is SGDLS and CDR2 YYNGEE. Trimming cost V 0 bases and J 8 bases, with 12 bases left between them. The CDR3 has 14 residues. CDR3 sequence reads: CASSVVGEEDEQFF. In DNA form, the CDR3 reads TGTGCCAGCAGCGTAGTCGGAGAGGAGGATGAGCAGTTCTTC.